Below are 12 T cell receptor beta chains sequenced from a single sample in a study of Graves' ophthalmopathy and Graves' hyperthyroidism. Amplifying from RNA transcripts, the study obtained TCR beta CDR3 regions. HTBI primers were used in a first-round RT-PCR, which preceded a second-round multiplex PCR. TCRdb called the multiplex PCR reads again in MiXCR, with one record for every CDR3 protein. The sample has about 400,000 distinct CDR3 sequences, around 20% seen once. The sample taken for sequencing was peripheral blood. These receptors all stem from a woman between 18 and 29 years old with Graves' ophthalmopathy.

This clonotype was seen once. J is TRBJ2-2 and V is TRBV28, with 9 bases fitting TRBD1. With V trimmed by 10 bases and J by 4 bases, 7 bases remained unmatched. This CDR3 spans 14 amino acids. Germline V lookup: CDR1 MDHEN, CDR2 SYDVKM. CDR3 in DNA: TGTGCCACTAACAGGGGGCGCGTCACCGGGGAGCTGTTTTTT. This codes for CATNRGRVTGELFF.

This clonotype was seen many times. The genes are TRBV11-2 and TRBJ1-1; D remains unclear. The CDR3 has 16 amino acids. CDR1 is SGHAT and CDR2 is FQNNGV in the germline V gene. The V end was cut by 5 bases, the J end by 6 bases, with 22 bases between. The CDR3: CASSPFLIGRQPEAFF. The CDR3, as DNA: TGTGCCAGCAGCCCGTTCTTGATAGGACGGCAGCCTGAAGCTTTCTTT.

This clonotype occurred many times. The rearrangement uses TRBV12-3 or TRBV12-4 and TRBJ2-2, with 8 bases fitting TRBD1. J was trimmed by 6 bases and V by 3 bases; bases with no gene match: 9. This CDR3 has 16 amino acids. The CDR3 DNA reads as TGTGCCAGCAGTTTTCGGGGTGCAGGGGGCTCCGGGGAGCTGTTTTTT. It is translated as CASSFRGAGGSGELFF.

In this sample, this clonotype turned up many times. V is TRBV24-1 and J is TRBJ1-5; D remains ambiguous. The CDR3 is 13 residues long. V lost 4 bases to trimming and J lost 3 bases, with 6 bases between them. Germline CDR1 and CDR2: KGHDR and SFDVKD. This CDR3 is CATSDWDNQPQHF. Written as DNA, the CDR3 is TGTGCCACCAGTGACTGGGACAATCAGCCCCAGCATTTT.

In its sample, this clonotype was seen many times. The CDR3 DNA reads as TGTGCCAGCAGCTTGGCGCTCACAGATACGCAGTATTTT. Protein: CASSLALTDTQYF. The V and J genes are TRBV7-2 and TRBJ2-3; D gene uncertain. Germline V gene sequence: CDR1 SGHTA, CDR2 FQGNSA. The CDR3 is made up of 13 amino acids. Trimming cost V 3 bases and J 2 bases, with 6 bases left between them.

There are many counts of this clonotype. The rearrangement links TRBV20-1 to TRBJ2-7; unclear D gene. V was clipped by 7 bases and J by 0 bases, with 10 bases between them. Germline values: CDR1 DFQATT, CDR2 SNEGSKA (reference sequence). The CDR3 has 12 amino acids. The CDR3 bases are TGCAGTGGTCGTATTGTCTCCTACGAGCAGTACTTC. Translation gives CSGRIVSYEQYF.

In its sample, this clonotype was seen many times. The CDR3 nucleotides read TGTGCCACCAAGGAAACTAGCGGGAAAGAGACCCAGTACTTC. Its protein is CATKETSGKETQYF. The chain recombines TRBV6-2 or TRBV6-3 with TRBJ2-5; 10 bases map to TRBD2. The V segment lost 10 bases and the J segment 3 bases; nucleotides outside the gene matches: 8. Germline V lookup: CDR1 MNHEY, CDR2 SVGEGT. The CDR3 runs 14 residues.

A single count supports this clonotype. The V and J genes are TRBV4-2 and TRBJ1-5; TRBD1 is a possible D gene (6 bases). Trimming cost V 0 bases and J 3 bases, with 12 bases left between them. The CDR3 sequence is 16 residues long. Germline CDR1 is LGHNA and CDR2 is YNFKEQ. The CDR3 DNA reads TGTGCCAGCAGCCAAGAGGGGGACACCATCAATCAGCCCCAGCATTTT. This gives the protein CASSQEGDTINQPQHF.

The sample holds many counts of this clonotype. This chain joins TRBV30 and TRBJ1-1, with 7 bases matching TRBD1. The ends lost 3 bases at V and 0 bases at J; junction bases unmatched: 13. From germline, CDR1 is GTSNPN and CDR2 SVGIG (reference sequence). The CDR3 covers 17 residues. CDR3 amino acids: CAWRGGGNRGLNTEAFF. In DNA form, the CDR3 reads TGTGCCTGGAGAGGGGGGGGTAACAGGGGCCTGAACACTGAAGCTTTCTTT.

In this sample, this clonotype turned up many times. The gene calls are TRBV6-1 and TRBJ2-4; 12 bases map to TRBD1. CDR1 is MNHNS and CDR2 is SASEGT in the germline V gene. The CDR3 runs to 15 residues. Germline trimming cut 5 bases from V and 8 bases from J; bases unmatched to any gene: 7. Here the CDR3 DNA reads TGTGCCAGCAGTCCGGGACAGGGGGCGGTATACATTCAGTACTTC. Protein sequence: CASSPGQGAVYIQYF.

The DNA of the CDR3 is TGTGCCAGTAGTATCTACAGGGGTGACTATGGCTACACCTTC. It specifies CASSIYRGDYGYTF. The genes are TRBV19 and TRBJ1-2, with 7 nucleotides matching TRBD1. This CDR3 contains 14 residues. Germline lookup yields CDR1 LNHDA and CDR2 SQIVND (reference sequence). J gave up 3 bases and V 3 bases, and 4 bases lay outside the gene matches.

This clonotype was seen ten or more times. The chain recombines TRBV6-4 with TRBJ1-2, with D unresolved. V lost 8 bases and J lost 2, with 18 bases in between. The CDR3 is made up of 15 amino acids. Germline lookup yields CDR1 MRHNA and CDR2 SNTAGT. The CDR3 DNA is TGTGCCAGCTCGCCTTGGCAAGGGCAAAACTATGGCTACACCTTC. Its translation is CASSPWQGQNYGYTF.